The rows below give T cell receptor beta chains drawn from one sample of a study of T cells in Graves' hyperthyroidism and ophthalmopathy. MiXCR, run by TCRdb on the multiplex PCR reads, gives a single entry per CDR3 protein. This sample has approximately 430,000 distinct CDR3 sequences, with approximately 15% found just once. The sample was blood. These receptors all stem from a woman aged 18-29 years with Graves' hyperthyroidism. Both conserved end residues are part of each CDR3. Fields, in order: V gene, clone size, D gene, J gene, CDR3 protein, CDR3 DNA. D genes are given only for firm matches. Part of the rows lack a size; the others show once, few, many or a class for expanded clones.

v_gene: TRBV12-3/TRBV12-4; abundance: few; d_gene: .; j_gene: TRBJ2-7; CDR3aa: CASRESYEQYF; CDR3nt: TGTGCCAGCAGAGAGTCCTACGAGCAGTACTTC
v_gene: TRBV29-1; abundance: few; d_gene: TRBD2; j_gene: TRBJ2-3; CDR3aa: CSVVSPGGPDTQYF; CDR3nt: TGCAGCGTGGTGTCACCGGGAGGGCCTGATACGCAGTATTTT
v_gene: TRBV29-1; abundance: .; d_gene: .; j_gene: TRBJ2-2; CDR3aa: CSVVRAAGELFF; CDR3nt: TGCAGCGTTGTAAGGGCGGCCGGGGAGCTGTTTTTT
v_gene: TRBV4-1; abundance: .; d_gene: TRBD2; j_gene: TRBJ2-7; CDR3aa: CASSQGNLGDYAGGLHEQYF; CDR3nt: TGCGCCAGCAGCCAAGGAAATCTTGGGGATTACGCGGGGGGCCTCCACGAGCAGTACTTC
v_gene: TRBV19; abundance: few; d_gene: TRBD1; j_gene: TRBJ2-7; CDR3aa: CASSTRGQGASYEQYF; CDR3nt: TGTGCCAGTAGTACTAGGGGACAGGGGGCGTCCTACGAGCAGTACTTC
v_gene: TRBV6-5; abundance: many; d_gene: .; j_gene: TRBJ1-5; CDR3aa: CASRSLGSNQPQHF; CDR3nt: TGTGCCAGCAGATCACTAGGGAGCAATCAGCCCCAGCATTTT
v_gene: TRBV19; abundance: .; d_gene: TRBD1; j_gene: TRBJ1-1; CDR3aa: CASRLGQGGLNTEAFF; CDR3nt: TGTGCCAGTAGACTGGGACAGGGGGGCCTGAACACTGAAGCTTTCTTT
v_gene: TRBV4-3; abundance: few; d_gene: .; j_gene: TRBJ1-4; CDR3aa: CASSQDFLGNEKLFF; CDR3nt: TGCGCCAGCAGCCAAGACTTTTTGGGTAATGAAAAACTGTTTTTT
v_gene: TRBV7-9; abundance: .; d_gene: TRBD2; j_gene: TRBJ2-2; CDR3aa: CASSSRTGTSGGGGELFF; CDR3nt: TGTGCCAGCAGCTCAAGGACCGGGACTAGCGGGGGAGGCGGGGAGCTGTTTTTT
v_gene: TRBV3-1; abundance: many; d_gene: .; j_gene: TRBJ1-1; CDR3aa: CASHRGSHRVNTEAFF; CDR3nt: TGTGCCAGCCACCGGGGAAGTCACAGGGTGAACACTGAAGCTTTCTTT
v_gene: TRBV7-3; abundance: .; d_gene: .; j_gene: TRBJ2-1; CDR3aa: CASSLGVVGPNYNEQFF; CDR3nt: TGTGCCAGCAGCTTAGGGGTGGTGGGACCCAACTACAATGAGCAGTTCTTC
v_gene: TRBV28; abundance: few; d_gene: .; j_gene: TRBJ2-1; CDR3aa: CAILQEGSSYNEQFF; CDR3nt: TGTGCCATCCTTCAGGAGGGGAGCTCCTACAATGAGCAGTTCTTC
v_gene: TRBV20-1; abundance: many; d_gene: TRBD1; j_gene: TRBJ1-5; CDR3aa: CSARTGGGNQPQHF; CDR3nt: TGCAGTGCTAGGACAGGGGGGGGGAACCAGCCCCAGCATTTT
v_gene: TRBV9; abundance: .; d_gene: TRBD2; j_gene: TRBJ2-2; CDR3aa: CASSATGTSAPNTGELFF; CDR3nt: TGTGCCAGCAGCGCAACCGGGACTAGCGCCCCGAACACCGGGGAGCTGTTTTTT
v_gene: TRBV11-1; abundance: many; d_gene: .; j_gene: TRBJ2-5; CDR3aa: CASSLGTPTGAQYF; CDR3nt: TGTGCCAGCAGCTTGGGGACCCCGACGGGGGCCCAGTACTTC
v_gene: TRBV27; abundance: many; d_gene: TRBD2; j_gene: TRBJ2-1; CDR3aa: CASSPRLAGVGEQFF; CDR3nt: TGTGCCAGCAGTCCCCGACTAGCGGGAGTTGGTGAGCAGTTCTTC
v_gene: TRBV7-6; abundance: many; d_gene: TRBD2; j_gene: TRBJ2-5; CDR3aa: CASSLSGEVGETQYF; CDR3nt: TGTGCCAGCAGCTTAAGCGGGGAAGTGGGAGAGACCCAGTACTTC
v_gene: TRBV7-8; abundance: many; d_gene: .; j_gene: TRBJ2-1; CDR3aa: CASSISGSSQFF; CDR3nt: TGTGCCAGCAGCATTAGTGGTTCCTCTCAGTTCTTC
v_gene: TRBV11-2; abundance: .; d_gene: TRBD1; j_gene: TRBJ2-1; CDR3aa: CASSLDGIRTGVYEQFF; CDR3nt: TGTGCCAGCAGCTTAGATGGTATCAGGACAGGGGTATATGAGCAGTTCTTC
v_gene: TRBV7-9; abundance: few; d_gene: .; j_gene: TRBJ2-3; CDR3aa: CASSLVGSVGARTDTQYF; CDR3nt: TGTGCCAGCAGCTTAGTGGGGAGTGTTGGCGCGCGCACAGATACGCAGTATTTT
v_gene: TRBV9; abundance: few; d_gene: TRBD2; j_gene: TRBJ2-7; CDR3aa: CASSPPAGGSQTTPYEQYF; CDR3nt: TGTGCCAGCAGCCCTCCTGCGGGAGGCAGCCAAACAACTCCCTACGAGCAGTACTTC
v_gene: TRBV28; abundance: many; d_gene: .; j_gene: TRBJ2-3; CDR3aa: CASSPRYTDTQYF; CDR3nt: TGTGCCAGCAGCCCGCGGTACACAGATACGCAGTATTTT
v_gene: TRBV7-2; abundance: .; d_gene: .; j_gene: TRBJ2-1; CDR3aa: CASSLRMSALFF; CDR3nt: TGTGCCAGCAGCTTACGGATGTCAGCGCTGTTCTTC
v_gene: TRBV12-3/TRBV12-4; abundance: many; d_gene: .; j_gene: TRBJ1-1; CDR3aa: CASSFSWRAFF; CDR3nt: TGTGCCAGCAGTTTCAGTTGGAGAGCTTTCTTT
v_gene: TRBV18; abundance: many; d_gene: .; j_gene: TRBJ1-1; CDR3aa: CASSPTDRNTEAFF; CDR3nt: TGTGCCAGCTCACCAACGGACAGGAACACTGAAGCTTTCTTT
v_gene: TRBV28; abundance: .; d_gene: .; j_gene: TRBJ2-2; CDR3aa: CASSLSGTTGELFF; CDR3nt: TGTGCCAGCAGTTTATCAGGGACCACCGGGGAGCTGTTTTTT
v_gene: TRBV7-9; abundance: many; d_gene: .; j_gene: TRBJ2-1; CDR3aa: CASSSEVVEQFF; CDR3nt: TGTGCCAGCAGCTCAGAGGTGGTCGAGCAGTTCTTC
v_gene: TRBV2; abundance: many; d_gene: TRBD1; j_gene: TRBJ1-2; CDR3aa: CATGTGEANTF; CDR3nt: TGTGCCACAGGGACAGGGGAAGCGAACACCTTC
v_gene: TRBV11-2; abundance: many; d_gene: TRBD2; j_gene: TRBJ2-5; CDR3aa: CASSSGLAGGQETQYF; CDR3nt: TGTGCCAGCAGCTCGGGACTAGCGGGGGGGCAAGAGACCCAGTACTTC
v_gene: TRBV27; abundance: .; d_gene: .; j_gene: TRBJ2-5; CDR3aa: CASSLTGSKETQYF; CDR3nt: TGTGCCAGCAGCTTAACAGGGTCTAAAGAGACCCAGTACTTC
v_gene: TRBV7-2; abundance: many; d_gene: .; j_gene: TRBJ1-5; CDR3aa: CASSLEGILGQPQHF; CDR3nt: TGTGCCAGCAGCTTAGAGGGTATACTGGGACAGCCCCAGCATTTT
v_gene: TRBV5-1; abundance: .; d_gene: .; j_gene: TRBJ2-7; CDR3aa: CASSTAGFEQYF; CDR3nt: TGCGCCAGCAGCACAGCCGGGTTCGAGCAGTACTTC
v_gene: TRBV12-3/TRBV12-4; abundance: many; d_gene: .; j_gene: TRBJ2-7; CDR3aa: CASSYFLEQYF; CDR3nt: TGTGCCAGCAGTTACTTTTTAGAGCAGTACTTC
v_gene: TRBV6-5; abundance: many; d_gene: TRBD1; j_gene: TRBJ1-2; CDR3aa: CASSYTRKGVGRQGDYGYTF; CDR3nt: TGTGCCAGCAGTTACACTAGGAAGGGCGTAGGGAGACAGGGTGACTATGGCTACACCTTC
v_gene: TRBV20-1; abundance: many; d_gene: .; j_gene: TRBJ1-2; CDR3aa: CSARDSGGESRNYGYTF; CDR3nt: TGCAGTGCTAGAGATTCCGGTGGTGAAAGTAGAAACTATGGCTACACCTTC
v_gene: TRBV6-2/TRBV6-3; abundance: .; d_gene: .; j_gene: TRBJ2-6; CDR3aa: CASSVYFHSSGANVLTF; CDR3nt: TGTGCCAGCAGTGTGTATTTCCATTCCTCTGGGGCCAACGTCCTGACTTTC
v_gene: TRBV29-1; abundance: .; d_gene: .; j_gene: TRBJ2-5; CDR3aa: CSARRDGRPQYF; CDR3nt: TGCAGCGCCCGGAGGGACGGACGGCCCCAGTACTTC
v_gene: TRBV7-9; abundance: .; d_gene: TRBD2; j_gene: TRBJ2-1; CDR3aa: CASSQRGGEQFF; CDR3nt: TGTGCCAGCAGCCAGAGGGGAGGGGAGCAGTTCTTC
v_gene: TRBV28; abundance: many; d_gene: TRBD1; j_gene: TRBJ2-7; CDR3aa: CASRTQGAYEQYF; CDR3nt: TGTGCCAGCAGAACTCAGGGGGCGTACGAGCAGTACTTC
v_gene: TRBV13; abundance: many; d_gene: .; j_gene: TRBJ2-5; CDR3aa: CASSPSSENPRETQYF; CDR3nt: TGTGCCAGCAGCCCTTCTAGCGAGAACCCTCGAGAGACCCAGTACTTC
v_gene: TRBV6-5; abundance: .; d_gene: .; j_gene: TRBJ1-6; CDR3aa: CASSYSTGARSSYNSPLHF; CDR3nt: TGTGCCAGCAGTTACTCGACCGGGGCGAGGAGCTCCTATAATTCACCCCTCCACTTT
v_gene: TRBV5-1; abundance: .; d_gene: .; j_gene: TRBJ2-7; CDR3aa: CAGSSLGGDYEQYF; CDR3nt: TGCGCCGGCAGCTCGCTAGGGGGGGACTACGAGCAGTACTTC
v_gene: TRBV12-3/TRBV12-4; abundance: few; d_gene: TRBD2; j_gene: TRBJ2-3; CDR3aa: CASSDSGGGFQYF; CDR3nt: TGTGCCAGCAGCGACTCGGGGGGGGGCTTTCAGTATTTT
v_gene: TRBV12-3/TRBV12-4; abundance: .; d_gene: .; j_gene: TRBJ1-2; CDR3aa: CASSPAWGLDYGYTF; CDR3nt: TGTGCCAGCAGCCCCGCCTGGGGGCTGGACTATGGCTACACCTTC
v_gene: TRBV7-2; abundance: many; d_gene: .; j_gene: TRBJ1-5; CDR3aa: CASSQVVGEQPQHF; CDR3nt: TGTGCCAGCAGCCAAGTCGTGGGAGAACAGCCCCAGCATTTT
v_gene: TRBV19; abundance: .; d_gene: .; j_gene: TRBJ1-4; CDR3aa: CASSTGSGRANEKLFF; CDR3nt: TGTGCCAGTAGTACCGGAAGCGGCCGAGCAAATGAAAAACTGTTTTTT
v_gene: TRBV25-1; abundance: many; d_gene: TRBD1; j_gene: TRBJ1-1; CDR3aa: CASSGQGGTEAFF; CDR3nt: TGTGCCAGCAGCGGACAGGGGGGCACTGAAGCTTTCTTT
v_gene: TRBV5-6; abundance: many; d_gene: .; j_gene: TRBJ1-1; CDR3aa: CASSPTGSNTEAFF; CDR3nt: TGTGCCAGCAGCCCAACAGGGTCGAACACTGAAGCTTTCTTT
v_gene: TRBV14; abundance: few; d_gene: .; j_gene: TRBJ1-1; CDR3aa: CASSQDPQGYTEAFF; CDR3nt: TGTGCCAGCAGCCAGGACCCACAGGGCTACACTGAAGCTTTCTTT
v_gene: TRBV6-1; abundance: .; d_gene: .; j_gene: TRBJ1-2; CDR3aa: CASGRANYGYTF; CDR3nt: TGTGCCAGCGGGAGAGCTAACTATGGCTACACCTTC
v_gene: TRBV28; abundance: .; d_gene: .; j_gene: TRBJ2-5; CDR3aa: CASSLHRDAQETQYF; CDR3nt: TGTGCCAGCAGTTTGCACCGGGACGCCCAAGAGACCCAGTACTTC
v_gene: TRBV29-1; abundance: .; d_gene: TRBD2; j_gene: TRBJ2-7; CDR3aa: CSVVVAGGSEQYF; CDR3nt: TGCAGCGTTGTGGTAGCGGGAGGGTCCGAGCAGTACTTC
v_gene: TRBV11-2; abundance: many; d_gene: .; j_gene: TRBJ2-3; CDR3aa: CASSLDPVGSPDTQYF; CDR3nt: TGTGCCAGCAGCTTAGATCCGGTTGGCTCCCCAGATACGCAGTATTTT
v_gene: TRBV6-5; abundance: .; d_gene: TRBD2; j_gene: TRBJ2-7; CDR3aa: CASSYGRGGSGSLDEQYF; CDR3nt: TGTGCCAGCAGTTACGGGCGGGGGGGTAGCGGGAGTCTCGACGAGCAGTACTTC